This T cell receptor (beta chain) was documented in a study of cytomegalovirus exposure and HLA in healthy donors. PCR involved 60 Vbeta and 13 Jbeta primers. TCRdb keeps only in-frame clones here, not all; method: immunoSEQ multiplex PCR. The sample lists approximately 140,000 clones, around 81% occurring once. Trimming cost V 3 bases and J 6 bases; bases outside gene matches: 8. Germline V gives CDR1 SGHTA, CDR2 FQGNSA. The CDR3 has 14 amino acids. In this sample, this clone turned up once. Sequencing was carried out using PBMCs. This TCR was sampled from a man in his forties in good health and CMV-seropositive. The gene calls are TRBV7-2 and TRBJ2-7; TRBD2 aligns across 7 bases. The CDR3 reads CASSFGGSTFEQYF. CDR3 nucleotide sequence: TGTGCCAGCAGCTTTGGCGGGAGTACCTTCGAGCAGTACTTC.